Below, 5 T cell receptor beta chains from the same sample are listed, as sequenced in a study of human T cells and chemical hapten exposure. TCRdb processed the RACE reads anew with MiXCR; each CDR3 protein has one entry. The table shows 50,000 to 70,000 distinct CDR3 sequences, with 9.5% to 15% occurring only once. Stated time point: patch test 3, about 24 weeks after DPC sensitization. The treatment denotes: therapeutic diphenylcyclopropenone sensitization with weekly scalp DPC. Source: whole blood, taken in connection with sensitization to the hapten diphenylcyclopropenone (DPC). The origin of the receptors is a man aged 30-40 years with alopecia areata. Some clones in this sample may be carry-over from other donors' samples.

This clonotype was detected ten times or more. The V and J genes are TRBV3-1 and TRBJ1-6; D remains ambiguous. The CDR3 runs to 14 residues. The V end lost 4 bases, the J end lost 7 bases, and 11 bases lay between the germline ends. Per the germline V gene, CDR1 is LGHDT and CDR2 is YNNKEL (reference sequence). CDR3: CASSPGRQNSPLHF. CDR3 DNA sequence: TGTGCCAGCAGCCCCGGGCGTCAAAATTCACCCCTCCACTTT.

J is TRBJ2-4 and V is TRBV28; D is perhaps TRBD1 or TRBD2 (5 bases each). V gave up 5 bases and J gave up 8 bases, with 22 bases separating them. Germline loops: CDR1 MDHEN, CDR2 SYDVKM. This CDR3 is 16 amino acids long. The CDR3 protein is CASSTPRDGVVDIQYF. CDR3 bases: TGTGCCAGCAGTACCCCCCGGGACGGCGTTGTGGACATTCAGTACTTC.

The CDR3: CSAVGTSGTKDEQYF. DNA for the CDR3: TGCAGTGCTGTCGGTACTAGCGGGACCAAAGACGAGCAGTACTTC. J is TRBJ2-7 and V is TRBV20-1; TRBD2 matches 10 bases. Losses at the gene ends were 5 bases for V and 5 bases for J; bases not matched to a gene: 12. The CDR3 length is 15 residues. Looked up from germline, CDR1 is DFQATT and CDR2 is SNEGSKA (reference sequence).

The table lists this clonotype with a few counts. The rearrangement links TRBV7-3 to TRBJ2-5, with 13 bases identical to TRBD2. V lost 0 bases to trimming and J lost 5 bases; unmatched junction nucleotides: 0. The CDR3 covers 15 residues. Per the germline V gene, CDR1 is SGHTA and CDR2 is FQGTGA. The CDR3 region has the DNA TGTGCCAGCAGCTTAACGGGACTAGCGGGGGAGACCCAGTACTTC. Amino acids: CASSLTGLAGETQYF.

This clonotype was counted many times. This chain connects TRBV5-1 to TRBJ2-7; D ambiguous. Per the germline V gene, CDR1 is SGHRS and CDR2 is YFSETQ. V was clipped by 5 bases and J by 3 bases, with 9 bases between them. This CDR3 region has 12 residues. The CDR3 sequence: CASRGGYYEQYF. The CDR3 bases are TGCGCCAGCAGGGGCGGTTACTACGAGCAGTACTTC.